Below are 27 T cell receptor beta chains sequenced from a single sample in a study of T cells in Graves' hyperthyroidism and ophthalmopathy. Amplification of TCR beta CDR3 regions used RNA as the template. HTBI primers drove first-round RT-PCR of the TCR CDR3. TCRdb called the multiplex PCR reads again in MiXCR, with one record for every CDR3 protein. Of some 560,000 distinct CDR3 sequences in the sample, around a sixth were seen once. Sequenced material: blood. These receptors all stem from a woman in her twenties or thirties with Graves' hyperthyroidism.

This clonotype was counted many times. The chain couples TRBV13 to TRBJ2-1; no definite D call. V was pared by 6 bases and J by 5 bases, with 20 bases between. The CDR3 sequence is 16 residues long. Germline-derived CDR1 and CDR2 are PRHDT and FYEKMQ (reference sequence). The DNA for the CDR3 is TGTGCCAGCAGACCCGAAACCTCGGCTCGGGACAATGAGCAGTTCTTC. This encodes CASRPETSARDNEQFF.

The table lists this clonotype with many counts. The V call is TRBV4-1, the J call TRBJ2-1; D may be TRBD2 (6 bases). CDR3 length: 14 residues. The germline gives CDR1 MGHRA, CDR2 YSYEKL. Trimming left V 4 bases short and J 6 bases short, with 13 bases between. CDR3: CASSPYGGANEQFF. In DNA form, the CDR3 reads TGCGCCAGCAGCCCCTACGGCGGGGCCAATGAGCAGTTCTTC.

This clonotype occurred a few times. The gene calls are TRBV20-1 and TRBJ2-1; the match to TRBD2 covers 8 bases. V gave up 3 bases and J gave up 2 bases; unmatched junction bases: 3. The CDR3 is 14 amino acids. CDR1 and CDR2 (germline): DFQATT, SNEGSKA (reference sequence). CDR3 loop: CSASLTSAYNEQFF. The DNA of the CDR3 is TGCAGTGCTAGCCTGACTAGCGCCTACAATGAGCAGTTCTTC.

The chain is built from TRBV20-1 and TRBJ2-3; 10 bases match TRBD2. The CDR3 consists of 14 residues. Germline CDR1 DFQATT, CDR2 SNEGSKA (reference sequence). V was clipped by 6 bases and J by 4 bases; unmatched bases: 7. CDR3 sequence reads: CSAAGTSDADTQYF. Here the CDR3 DNA reads TGCAGTGCCGCCGGGACTAGCGATGCAGATACGCAGTATTTT.

This chain uses TRBV4-3 with TRBJ1-3; 9 nucleotides match TRBD1. The CDR3 totals 17 residues. V shed 0 bases and J 3 bases; nucleotides not matched to a gene: 6. Germline lookup yields CDR1 LGHNA and CDR2 YSLEER. CDR3 coding DNA: TGCGCCAGCAGCCAAGATATTAACAGGGGGCTTGGAAACACCATATATTTT. Amino acids: CASSQDINRGLGNTIYF.

There are many counts of this clonotype. The J gene is TRBJ1-2, the V gene TRBV2, with D uncertain. Per the germline V gene, CDR1 is SNHLY and CDR2 is FYNNEI. Trimming removed 6 bases from V and 2 bases from J, with 16 bases in between. This CDR3 region has 15 residues. CDR3 in amino acids: CASSERASGNYGYTF. The DNA for the CDR3 is TGTGCCAGCAGCGAACGGGCCTCAGGAAACTATGGCTACACCTTC.

The chain uses TRBV10-1 and TRBJ2-1; maybe TRBD2 (5 bases). Germline V lookup: CDR1 WNHNN, CDR2 SYGVQD (reference sequence). The CDR3 extends over 13 amino acids. Trimming took 5 bases from V and 8 from J, leaving 13 bases between them. Written as DNA, the CDR3 is TGCGCCAGCAGTCCGGCCGGGGTCCATGAGCAGTTCTTC. This translates into CASSPAGVHEQFF.

Many counts were recorded for this clonotype. V is TRBV27 and J is TRBJ2-3, with 7 bases fitting TRBD1. This CDR3 contains 15 residues. Germline assignment: CDR1 MNHEY and CDR2 SMNVEV (reference sequence). With 6 bases clipped from V and 0 bases from J, the junction kept 6 bases outside the gene matches. CDR3 coding DNA: TGTGCCAGCAGACGGGACAGATATAGCACAGATACGCAGTATTTT. Encoded protein: CASRRDRYSTDTQYF.

V usage is TRBV7-2 and J usage is TRBJ2-7; TRBD2 is a possible D gene (6 bases). The germline gives CDR1 SGHTA, CDR2 FQGNSA. The CDR3 covers 13 residues. V was shortened by 5 bases and J by 6 bases, with 14 bases between the two germline ends. CDR3 nucleotide sequence: TGTGCCAGCAGCGCCCAGACTAGTTCCGAGCAGTACTTC. This sequence encodes CASSAQTSSEQYF.

This clonotype has a handful of counts. V usage is TRBV10-1 and J usage is TRBJ1-2; D is undetermined. The CDR3 contains 13 residues. The V and J ends lost 3 bases and 8 bases respectively, with 13 bases between them. Germline loops: CDR1 WNHNN, CDR2 SYGVQD (reference sequence). In nucleotides, the CDR3 is TGCGCCAGCAGTGAACGGCAGATGAGCGGCTACACCTTC. Protein: CASSERQMSGYTF.

The gene calls are TRBV4-1 and TRBJ2-7; 9 bases align to TRBD1. The CDR3 loop spans 15 amino acids. Germline CDR1 is MGHRA and CDR2 is YSYEKL. The V and J ends lost 0 bases and 6 bases, in that order; junction bases with no gene match: 6. The DNA for the CDR3 is TGCGCCAGCAGCCAAGAGGGACAGGGACCGCTCGAGCAGTACTTC. This gives the protein CASSQEGQGPLEQYF.

The rearrangement links TRBV30 to TRBJ2-4, with 9 bases aligning to TRBD2. The germline V gene has CDR1 GTSNPN and CDR2 SVGIG (reference sequence). CDR3 size: 18 residues. V lost 1 base to trimming and J lost 1 base; unmatched junction nucleotides: 11. The CDR3 DNA sequence: TGTGCCTGGAGTGCATCGCGGGAGGGCCGGTTGGCCAAAAACATTCAGTACTTC. This translates into CAWSASREGRLAKNIQYF.

Concerning this clonotype: One end of the junction varies from germline; a read error may be responsible. This sequence joins TRBV3-1 and TRBJ1-2; D not certain. Germline V gene lookup returns CDR1 LGHDT and CDR2 YNNKEL (reference sequence). This CDR3 has 15 residues. CDR3 sequence: CASSQEPLPNHGYTF. The CDR3, as DNA: TGTGCCAGCAGCCAAGAGCCTCTCCCTAACCATGGCTACACCTTC.

This clonotype was seen ten or more times. The gene calls are TRBV27 and TRBJ2-2, with a weak D call TRBD1 (8 bases). Germline assignment: CDR1 MNHEY and CDR2 SMNVEV (reference sequence). Trimming stripped 7 bases from V and 6 bases from J, with 12 bases between. The CDR3 consists of 13 residues. In nucleotides, the CDR3 is TGTGCCAGCAAAACAGGGGGGGCCGGGGAGCTGTTTTTT. It yields the protein CASKTGGAGELFF.

This clonotype was seen at least ten times. The V and J genes are TRBV28 and TRBJ2-7, with TRBD1 matching 10 bases. V was clipped by 5 bases and J by 5 bases; unmatched bases: 9. CDR1 is MDHEN and CDR2 is SYDVKM in the germline V gene. This CDR3 is built from 15 residues. CDR3 sequence: CASSGSGTGEDEQYF. The CDR3 DNA reads as TGTGCCAGCAGTGGCTCCGGGACAGGGGAGGACGAGCAGTACTTC.

In this sample, this clonotype turned up many times. V is TRBV7-2 and J is TRBJ2-7; 8 bases match TRBD2. Germline trimming cut 5 bases from V and 3 bases from J; bases unmatched to any gene: 3. This CDR3 contains 13 residues. The V gene's germline CDR1 is SGHTA and CDR2 FQGNSA. CDR3 DNA sequence: TGTGCCAGCAGCCTACTAGCGGACTACGAGCAGTACTTC. It translates to CASSLLADYEQYF.

The chain is built from TRBV7-9 and TRBJ1-1, with a weak D call TRBD1 (5 bases). Between the trimmed V and J ends, which lost 4 bases and 3 bases, there was a span of 9 bases. The CDR3 consists of 13 residues. In germline, CDR1 is SEHNR, CDR2 FQNEAQ (reference sequence). The CDR3: CASSSTAYTEAFF. For the CDR3, the DNA is TGTGCCAGCAGCTCGACAGCCTACACTGAAGCTTTCTTT.

This clonotype was seen a few times. The V gene is TRBV5-1, the J gene TRBJ2-1; no definite D call. The germline V gene encodes CDR1 SGHRS and CDR2 YFSETQ. The V end lost 2 bases, the J end lost 7 bases, and 16 bases lay between the germline ends. CDR3 length: 15 residues. This CDR3 reads CASSFPSPTPNEQFF. DNA of the CDR3: TGCGCCAGCAGCTTTCCCTCGCCTACGCCTAATGAGCAGTTCTTC.

This clonotype was detected many times. The chain joins TRBV28 to TRBJ1-6; unclear D gene. The CDR3 has 14 residues. CDR1 and CDR2 from the germline V gene are MDHEN and SYDVKM. Trimming shortened V by 6 bases and J by 7 bases, and 13 bases separated the two germline ends. CDR3: CASRRGPGNSPLHF. The CDR3, as DNA: TGTGCCAGCAGAAGAGGGCCTGGGAATTCACCCCTCCACTTT.

On this clonotype: A much bigger clone sits one base away, suggesting this may be a read error. The rearrangement uses TRBV4-3 and TRBJ1-1; no clear D. Germline CDR1 reads LGHNA; CDR2 reads YSLEER. V dropped 2 bases and J dropped 0 bases, with 10 bases sitting between them. CDR3 size: 15 residues. This chain's CDR3 is CASSQHRAVNTEAFF. The CDR3 nucleotides read TGCGCCAGCAGCCAACATCGGGCAGTGAACACTGAAGCTTTCTTT.

This clonotype showed up many times. The chain joins TRBV2 to TRBJ1-5; no reliable D call. The CDR3 contains 15 residues. Germline V lookup: CDR1 SNHLY, CDR2 FYNNEI. V dropped 3 bases and J dropped 0 bases, with 9 bases sitting between them. CDR3 in DNA: TGTGCCAGCAGTGACATGGGTGTTAGCAATCAGCCCCAGCATTTT. Translating it yields CASSDMGVSNQPQHF. Full variable domain (remainder filled in from reference TRBV2 and TRBJ1-5): EPEVTQTPSHQVTQMGQEVILRCVPISNHLYFYWYRQILGQKVEFLVSFYNNEISEKSEIFDDQFSVERPDGSNFTLKIRSTKLEDSAMYFCASSDMGVSNQPQHFGDGTRLSIL.

This chain connects TRBV19 to TRBJ1-4; no firm D call. This CDR3 comprises 13 residues. Trimming left V 7 bases short and J 4 bases short, with 10 bases between. Per germline, CDR1 LNHDA and CDR2 SQIVND (reference sequence). CDR3 coding DNA: TGTGCCAGTACATCCCGGCTTAATGAAAAACTGTTTTTT. It codes for CASTSRLNEKLFF.

In its sample, this clonotype was seen a few times. The chain links TRBV5-6 to TRBJ2-3; a possible D gene is TRBD1 (6 bases). The CDR3 covers 16 residues. CDR1 and CDR2 from the germline V gene are SGHDT and YYEEEE. The V and J ends lost 4 bases and 0 bases respectively, with 15 bases between them. CDR3: CASSTRTAYSTDTQYF. CDR3 DNA: TGTGCCAGCAGCACCCGGACAGCCTATAGCACAGATACGCAGTATTTT.

This clonotype was seen a handful of times. The rearrangement uses TRBV20-1 and TRBJ1-2, with 7 bases fitting TRBD1. Germline V gene data show CDR1 as DFQATT and CDR2 as SNEGSKA (reference sequence). After removal of 6 bases from V and 6 bases from J, the junction contained 10 bases not matched to a gene. The CDR3 has 13 residues. CDR3 sequence (DNA): TGCAGTGCGTACGACAGGGAGGGAAATGGCTACACCTTC. Its protein is CSAYDREGNGYTF.

This clonotype was seen ten or more times. The chain carries TRBV12-5 and TRBJ2-1; D remains ambiguous. V was clipped by 1 base and J by 7 bases, with 11 bases between them. This CDR3 comprises 14 residues. Germline V gene lookup returns CDR1 LGHNT and CDR2 FRNRAP. CDR3 amino acids: CASGLGPQPNEQFF. The CDR3 DNA reads as TGTGCTAGTGGTTTGGGCCCACAGCCAAATGAGCAGTTCTTC.

The chain uses TRBV5-1 and TRBJ2-7, with a tentative D call TRBD2 (5 bases). Germline lookup yields CDR1 SGHRS and CDR2 YFSETQ. The CDR3 extends over 16 amino acids. Trimming took 2 bases from V and 1 from J, leaving 16 bases between them. Written as DNA, the CDR3 is TGCGCCAGCAGCTTTTCGTACCAGCGGCCGTCCTACGAGCAGTACTTC. Encoded protein: CASSFSYQRPSYEQYF.

This chain connects TRBV10-3 to TRBJ1-5, with unresolved D. V was cut by 2 bases and J by 1 base, with 9 bases left in between. CDR1 and CDR2 (germline): ENHRY, SYGVKD. This CDR3 comprises 15 residues. CDR3 sequence: CAISEARESNQPQHF. CDR3 coding DNA: TGTGCCATCAGTGAGGCGAGGGAGAGCAATCAGCCCCAGCATTTT.